Below, 9 T cell receptor beta chains from the same sample are listed, as sequenced in a study of blood T cell repertoires in COVID-19. The table came from immunoSEQ multiplex PCR; TCRdb's copy has only in-frame clones and leaves some out. Of 150,000 or so clones listed, 80% were seen once; the top ten hold roughly 3.4%. Sequenced: PBMCs or T cells enriched from blood (not recorded which). The receptors were gathered from a woman aged 55-70 years who had recovered from COVID-19.

The V gene is TRBV3-1 (or the pseudogene TRBV3-2), the J gene TRBJ2-3, with 10 bases that match TRBD2. The V gene end was trimmed by 2 bases and the J gene end by 4 bases; junction bases not matched to a gene: 3. CDR3 length equals 15 residues. The V gene's germline CDR1 is LGHDT and CDR2 YNNKEL (reference sequence). CDR3 DNA sequence: TGTGCCAGCAGCCAACATCTAGCGGGGGCAGATACGCAGTATTTT. Protein: CASSQHLAGADTQYF.

V and J are TRBV4-1 and TRBJ1-2; the D gene is possibly TRBD1 (6 bases). With 1 base removed from V and 1 base from J, the gap between germline ends came to 10 bases. Per germline, CDR1 MGHRA and CDR2 YSYEKL. The CDR3 runs to 15 residues. CDR3 sequence (DNA): TGCGCCAGCAGCCAAGTGGACAGAAATAACTATGGCTACACCTTC. This gives the protein CASSQVDRNNYGYTF.

The rearrangement links TRBV19 to TRBJ1-5; TRBD1 agrees at 10 bases. The ends lost 6 bases at V and 0 bases at J; junction bases unmatched: 2. The CDR3 sequence is 15 residues long. Germline V lookup: CDR1 LNHDA, CDR2 SQIVND (reference sequence). The CDR3 loop is CASSGTGVSNQPQHF. The CDR3 DNA reads as TGTGCCAGTAGCGGGACAGGGGTTAGCAATCAGCCCCAGCATTTT.

The chain has TRBV7-2 and TRBJ2-5; 15 nucleotides agree with TRBD2. The CDR3 is 18 residues long. V dropped 4 bases and J dropped 5; count of bases not matched to a gene: 11. CDR1 and CDR2 from the germline V gene are SGHTA and FQGNSA. The CDR3 here is CASSSGLAGGQIMETQYF. The CDR3 DNA is TGTGCCAGCAGCTCCGGACTAGCGGGGGGGCAAATCATGGAGACCCAGTACTTC.

V is TRBV27 and J is TRBJ1-6, with D perhaps TRBD1 (5 bases). V dropped 3 bases and J dropped 10 bases, with 13 bases sitting between them. This CDR3 is 14 amino acids long. Germline V gene data show CDR1 as MNHEY and CDR2 as SMNVEV (reference sequence). The CDR3 DNA follows: TGTGCCAGCAGTTTTCTCACGGGGGGGTCACCCCTCCACTTT. Translation gives CASSFLTGGSPLHF.

This chain links TRBV9 with TRBJ1-4; D possibly corresponds to TRBD1 (5 bases). The CDR3 totals 16 residues. Trimming left V 0 bases short and J 5 bases short, with 14 bases between. Germline V gene lookup returns CDR1 SGDLS and CDR2 YYNGEE. CDR3 in DNA: TGTGCCAGCAGCGTAGAGGGAGGGGTCCGCAATGAAAAACTGTTTTTT. It codes for CASSVEGGVRNEKLFF.

CDR3 sequence: CASSFAGGPGALYF. The CDR3 DNA follows: TGTGCCAGCAGCTTCGCGGGGGGCCCCGGGGCGCTGTATTTT. The chain couples TRBV5-4 to TRBJ2-3; the match to TRBD2 covers 8 bases. V was pared by 2 bases and J by 14 bases, with 13 bases of the junction left unmatched. Germline V gene data show CDR1 as SGHNT and CDR2 as YYREEE (reference sequence). CDR3 size: 14 residues.

This clone was counted a few times. The V gene is TRBV6-1, the J gene TRBJ2-3; possible D gene TRBD1, 7 bases. The CDR3 loop spans 16 amino acids. Trimming stripped 2 bases from V and 0 bases from J, with 12 bases between. The germline V gene has CDR1 MNHNS and CDR2 SASEGT. CDR3: CASSETRGASTDTQYF. CDR3 DNA sequence: TGTGCCAGCAGTGAAACCAGGGGGGCTAGCACAGATACGCAGTATTTT.

The rearrangement joins TRBV11-2 to TRBJ2-3; 15 bases fit TRBD2. Germline CDR1 reads SGHAT; CDR2 reads FQNNGV. The CDR3 contains 17 residues. J gave up 6 bases and V 5 bases, and 9 bases lay outside the gene matches. CDR3: CASSPGGTSGGFDTQYF. CDR3 in DNA: TGTGCCAGCAGCCCCGGCGGGACTAGCGGGGGGTTTGATACGCAGTATTTT.